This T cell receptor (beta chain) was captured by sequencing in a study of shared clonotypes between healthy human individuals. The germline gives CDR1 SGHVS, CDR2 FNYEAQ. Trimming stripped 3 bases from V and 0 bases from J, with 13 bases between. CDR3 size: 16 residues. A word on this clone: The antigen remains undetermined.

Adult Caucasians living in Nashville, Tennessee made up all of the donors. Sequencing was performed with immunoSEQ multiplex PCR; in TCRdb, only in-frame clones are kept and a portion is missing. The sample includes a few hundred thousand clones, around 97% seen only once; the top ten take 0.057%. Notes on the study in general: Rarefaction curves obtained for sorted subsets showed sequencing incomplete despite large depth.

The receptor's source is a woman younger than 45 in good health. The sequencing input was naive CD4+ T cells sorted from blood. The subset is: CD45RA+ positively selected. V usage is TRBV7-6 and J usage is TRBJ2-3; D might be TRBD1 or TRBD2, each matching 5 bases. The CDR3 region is CASSFLPGRSTDTQYF. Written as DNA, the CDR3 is TGTGCCAGCAGCTTCCTACCGGGACGGAGCACAGATACGCAGTATTTT.